Each of the 8 T cell receptor beta chains below was sequenced from the same sample in a study of a mutant IDH1 vaccine in newly diagnosed glioma. Time point given: baseline, week 1 (first vaccination visit). Treatment described: pre-vaccination baseline after standard-of-care therapy. Method: immunoSEQ multiplex PCR; TCRdb's copy keeps in-frame clones and lacks some. The table records about 98,000 clones, around 90% of them present only once. The material sequenced was PBMCs, taken from a glioma patient treated with radiotherapy, temozolomide or both. The receptor source for this set is a woman between 50 and 59 years old with glioma.

CDR3 bases: TGTGCCAGCAGCTTAGCGTTCGGGCAGGGAAATGGCTACACCTTC. Translating it yields CASSLAFGQGNGYTF. This chain joins TRBV7-2 and TRBJ1-2, with D possibly TRBD1 on 5 matching bases. V gave up 0 bases and J gave up 6 bases, with 14 bases separating them. Per germline, CDR1 SGHTA and CDR2 FQGNSA. This CDR3 region has 15 residues. Combining the CDR3 with reference TRBV7-2 and TRBJ1-2 gives the whole variable domain GAGVSQSPSNKVTEKGKDVELRCDPISGHTALYWYRQSLGQGLEFLIYFQGNSAPDKSGLPSDRFSAERTGGSVSTLTIQRTQQEDSAVYLCASSLAFGQGNGYTFGSGTRLTVV.

This chain joins TRBV18 and TRBJ1-3; 7 bases line up with TRBD1. Germline V gives CDR1 KGHSH, CDR2 LQKENI. The junction had 5 bases not matched to a gene; V was cut back by 5 bases and J by 4 bases. The CDR3 spans 14 residues. The CDR3 reads CASSEDRSGNTIYF. CDR3 nucleotide sequence: TGTGCCAGCTCAGAGGACAGGTCCGGAAACACCATATATTTT.

This clone appeared once. The V call is TRBV10-1, the J call TRBJ2-2; possibly TRBD1 for D (8 bases). V was cut by 5 bases and J by 4 bases, with 20 bases left in between. CDR1 WNHNN and CDR2 SYGVQD come from the germline V gene (reference sequence). The CDR3 runs 17 residues. DNA of the CDR3: TGCGCCAGCAGTCCTAGGACAGGGAGGGCCGGCACCGGGGAGCTGTTTTTT. It translates to CASSPRTGRAGTGELFF.

In its sample, this clone was seen once. The chain joins TRBV19 to TRBJ1-2; 9 nucleotides agree with TRBD1. Germline V gene lookup returns CDR1 LNHDA and CDR2 SQIVND (reference sequence). The CDR3 has 12 residues. V lost 8 bases to trimming and J lost 8 bases; unmatched junction nucleotides: 6. As DNA, the CDR3 is TGTGCCAGTCAGGACAGGGGTGGGGGCTACACCTTC. As protein: CASQDRGGGYTF.

The rearrangement links TRBV5-4 to TRBJ2-7; D is unresolved. V dropped 3 bases and J dropped 7 bases, with 11 bases sitting between them. The V gene's germline CDR1 is SGHNT and CDR2 YYREEE (reference sequence). The CDR3 contains 12 residues. The CDR3 sequence: CASSSGFPEQYF. The CDR3 nucleotides are TGTGCCAGCAGCTCAGGATTCCCAGAGCAGTACTTC.

J is TRBJ2-3 and V is TRBV5-4; a weak D match, TRBD2 (6 bases). The germline V gene has CDR1 SGHNT and CDR2 YYREEE (reference sequence). The CDR3 has 17 residues. V lost 0 bases and J lost 3, with 17 bases in between. In DNA, the CDR3 is TGTGCCAGCAGCTTGGCCCAGACTAGTTCCCAAACAGATACGCAGTATTTT. This sequence encodes CASSLAQTSSQTDTQYF. The full variable domain, completed using reference TRBV5-4 and TRBJ2-3, is ETGVTQSPTHLIKTRGQQVTLRCSSQSGHNTVSWYQQALGQGPQFIFQYYREEENGRGNFPPRFSGLQFPNYSSELNVNALELDDSALYLCASSLAQTSSQTDTQYFGPGTRLTVL.

The chain links TRBV28 to TRBJ1-3; TRBD1 agrees at 8 bases. In germline, CDR1 is MDHEN, CDR2 SYDVKM. The length of the CDR3 is 14 residues. The V and J ends lost 4 bases and 5 bases, in that order; junction bases with no gene match: 4. The CDR3 loop reads CASSSTGDRNTIYF. CDR3 bases: TGTGCCAGCAGTTCGACAGGGGATCGAAACACCATATATTTT.

The genes are TRBV10-3 and TRBJ1-1, with a tentative D call TRBD1 (6 bases). CDR1 ENHRY and CDR2 SYGVKD come from the germline V gene. V was trimmed by 6 bases and J by 3 bases, leaving 11 bases between them. The CDR3 is 13 amino acids. Here the CDR3 reads CAIRTGSYTEAFF. CDR3 nucleotide sequence: TGTGCCATCAGGACAGGTTCTTACACTGAAGCTTTCTTT.